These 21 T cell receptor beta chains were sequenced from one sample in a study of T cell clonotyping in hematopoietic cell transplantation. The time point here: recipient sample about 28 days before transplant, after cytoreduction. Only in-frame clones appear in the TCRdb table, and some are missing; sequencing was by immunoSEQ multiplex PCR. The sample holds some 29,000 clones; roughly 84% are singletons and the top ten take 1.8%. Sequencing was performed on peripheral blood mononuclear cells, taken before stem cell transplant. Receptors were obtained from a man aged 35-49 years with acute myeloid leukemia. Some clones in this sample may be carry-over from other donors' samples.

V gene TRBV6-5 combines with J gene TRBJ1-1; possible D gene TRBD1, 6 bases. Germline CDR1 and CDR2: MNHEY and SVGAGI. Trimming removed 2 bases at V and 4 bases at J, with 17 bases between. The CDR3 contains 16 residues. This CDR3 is CASSYNPGQGFTEAFF. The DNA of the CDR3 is TGTGCCAGCAGTTACAATCCGGGGCAGGGGTTCACTGAAGCTTTCTTT.

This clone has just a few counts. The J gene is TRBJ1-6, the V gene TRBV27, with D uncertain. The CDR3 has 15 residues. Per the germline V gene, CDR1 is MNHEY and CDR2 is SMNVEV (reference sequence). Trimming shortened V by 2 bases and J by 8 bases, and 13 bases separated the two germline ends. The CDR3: CASSLSYPSDSPLHF. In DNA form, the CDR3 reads TGTGCCAGCAGTTTAAGTTACCCATCTGATTCACCCCTCCACTTT.

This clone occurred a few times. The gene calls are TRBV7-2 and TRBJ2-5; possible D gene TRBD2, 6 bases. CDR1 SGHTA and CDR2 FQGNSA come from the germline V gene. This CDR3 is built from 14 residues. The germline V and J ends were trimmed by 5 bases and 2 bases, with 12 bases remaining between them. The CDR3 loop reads CASSREPFQETQYF. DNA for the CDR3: TGTGCCAGCAGCCGGGAGCCGTTTCAAGAGACCCAGTACTTC.

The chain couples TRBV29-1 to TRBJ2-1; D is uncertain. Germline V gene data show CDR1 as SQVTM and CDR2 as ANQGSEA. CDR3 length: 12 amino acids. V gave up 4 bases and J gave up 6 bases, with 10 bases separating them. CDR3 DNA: TGCAGCGTTGGAATACCTAGCAATGAGCAGTTCTTC. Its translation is CSVGIPSNEQFF.

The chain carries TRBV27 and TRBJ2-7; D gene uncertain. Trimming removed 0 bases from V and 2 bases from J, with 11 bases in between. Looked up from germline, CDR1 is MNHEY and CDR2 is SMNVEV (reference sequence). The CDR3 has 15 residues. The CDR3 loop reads CASSLSWGGTYEQYF. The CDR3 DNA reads TGTGCCAGCAGTTTATCGTGGGGTGGCACCTACGAGCAGTACTTC.

CDR3 sequence: CASILSGGAAFF. The CDR3 bases are TGTGCCAGCATTCTTTCAGGGGGCGCAGCTTTCTTT. The rearrangement joins TRBV6-6 to TRBJ1-1; 8 bases line up with TRBD1. Germline V gene lookup returns CDR1 MNHNY and CDR2 SVGAGI (reference sequence). This CDR3 is 12 amino acids long. Germline trimming cut 7 bases from V and 10 bases from J; bases unmatched to any gene: 8.

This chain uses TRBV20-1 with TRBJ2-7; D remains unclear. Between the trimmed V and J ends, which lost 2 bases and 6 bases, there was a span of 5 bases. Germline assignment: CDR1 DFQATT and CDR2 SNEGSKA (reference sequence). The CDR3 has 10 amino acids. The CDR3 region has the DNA TGCAGTGCTAGACACTTCGAGCAGTACTTC. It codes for CSARHFEQYF.

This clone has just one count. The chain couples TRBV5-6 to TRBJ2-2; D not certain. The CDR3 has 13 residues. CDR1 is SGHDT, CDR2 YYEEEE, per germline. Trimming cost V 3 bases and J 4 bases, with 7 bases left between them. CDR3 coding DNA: TGTGCCAGCAGCTCCAAACTCACCGGGGAGCTGTTTTTT. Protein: CASSSKLTGELFF.

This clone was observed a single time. CDR3 sequence (DNA): TGCGCCAGCAGCCCCCAGGGGGACACAGATACGCAGTATTTT. Protein sequence: CASSPQGDTDTQYF. The rearrangement links TRBV5-1 to TRBJ2-3, with TRBD1 identical over 7 bases. This CDR3 has 14 residues. Germline V gene sequence: CDR1 SGHRS, CDR2 YFSETQ. Unmatched junction bases numbered 4, after V lost 4 bases and J lost 2 bases. The full variable domain, completed using reference TRBV5-1 and TRBJ2-3, is KAGVTQTPRYLIKTRGQQVTLSCSPISGHRSVSWYQQTPGQGLQFLFEYFSETQRNKGNFPGRFSGRQFSNSRSEMNVSTLELGDSALYLCASSPQGDTDTQYFGPGTRLTVL.

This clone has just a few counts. CDR3 nucleotides: TGTGCCAGCAGCTTAGCGGTGGGACTCGAGCAGTACTTC. Amino acids: CASSLAVGLEQYF. The V call is TRBV7-8, the J call TRBJ2-7; D possibly corresponds to TRBD2 (6 bases). The V end was cut by 0 bases, the J end by 6 bases, with 9 bases between. CDR1 is SGHVS, CDR2 FQNEAQ, per germline. This CDR3 comprises 13 residues.

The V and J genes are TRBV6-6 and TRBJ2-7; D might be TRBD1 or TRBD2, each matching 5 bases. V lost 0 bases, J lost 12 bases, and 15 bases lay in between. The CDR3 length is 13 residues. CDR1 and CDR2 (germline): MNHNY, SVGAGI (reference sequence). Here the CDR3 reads CASSYSGVAGAYF. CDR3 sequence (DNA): TGTGCCAGCAGTTACTCCGGTGTAGCCGGGGCGTACTTC.

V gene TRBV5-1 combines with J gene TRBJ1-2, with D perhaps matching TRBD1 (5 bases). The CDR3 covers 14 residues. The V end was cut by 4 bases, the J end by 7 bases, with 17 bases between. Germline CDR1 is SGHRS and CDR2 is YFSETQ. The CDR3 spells CASSIDSLSSGYTF. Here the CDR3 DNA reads TGCGCCAGCAGCATCGACAGCTTAAGCTCTGGCTACACCTTC. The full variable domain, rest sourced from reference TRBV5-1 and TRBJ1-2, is KAGVTQTPRYLIKTRGQQVTLSCSPISGHRSVSWYQQTPGQGLQFLFEYFSETQRNKGNFPGRFSGRQFSNSRSEMNVSTLELGDSALYLCASSIDSLSSGYTFGSGTRLTVV.

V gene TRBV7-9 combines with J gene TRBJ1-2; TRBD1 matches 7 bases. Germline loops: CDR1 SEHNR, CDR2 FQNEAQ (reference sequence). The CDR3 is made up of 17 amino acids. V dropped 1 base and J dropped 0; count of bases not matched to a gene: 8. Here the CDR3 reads CASSLEGTAQANYGYTF. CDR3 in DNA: TGTGCCAGCAGCTTAGAGGGGACAGCCCAAGCTAACTATGGCTACACCTTC. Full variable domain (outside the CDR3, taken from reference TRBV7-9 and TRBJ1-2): DTGVSQNPRHKITKRGQNVTFRCDPISEHNRLYWYRQTLGQGPEFLTYFQNEAQLEKSRLLSDRFSAERPKGSFSTLEIQRTEQGDSAMYLCASSLEGTAQANYGYTFGSGTRLTVV.

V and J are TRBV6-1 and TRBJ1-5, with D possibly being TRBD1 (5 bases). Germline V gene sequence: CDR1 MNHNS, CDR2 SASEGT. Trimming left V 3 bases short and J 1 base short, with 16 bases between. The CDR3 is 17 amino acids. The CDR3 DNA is TGTGCCAGCAGTGACCAGCGGGGGAGCATGAGCAATCAGCCCCAGCATTTT. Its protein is CASSDQRGSMSNQPQHF.

The CDR3 DNA reads TGCGCCAGCAGCCTCCGTGGACTAGCGGATTACAATGAGCAGTTCTTC. Its translation is CASSLRGLADYNEQFF. The V and J genes are TRBV5-1 and TRBJ2-1; 10 bases agree with TRBD2. Per germline, CDR1 SGHRS and CDR2 YFSETQ. This CDR3 contains 16 residues. V dropped 4 bases and J dropped 4; count of bases not matched to a gene: 8.

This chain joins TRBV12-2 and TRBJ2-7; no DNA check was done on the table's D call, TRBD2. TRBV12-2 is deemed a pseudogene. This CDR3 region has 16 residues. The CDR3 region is CASRLVERIVVCEQYF. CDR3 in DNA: TGTGCAAGTCGCTTAGTGGAGAGGATTGTGGTCTGCGAGCAGTACTTC.

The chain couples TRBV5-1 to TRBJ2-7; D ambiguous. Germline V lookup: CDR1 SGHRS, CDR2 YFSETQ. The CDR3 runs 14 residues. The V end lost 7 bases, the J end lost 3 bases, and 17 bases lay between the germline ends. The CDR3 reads CASAQDNPLYEQYF. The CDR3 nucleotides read TGCGCCAGCGCTCAGGATAACCCACTCTACGAGCAGTACTTC.

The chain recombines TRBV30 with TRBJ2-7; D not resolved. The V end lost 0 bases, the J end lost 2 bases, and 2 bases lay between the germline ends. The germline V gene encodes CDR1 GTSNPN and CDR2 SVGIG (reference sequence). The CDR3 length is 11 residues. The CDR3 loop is CAWSVTYEQYF. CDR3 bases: TGTGCCTGGAGTGTAACCTACGAGCAGTACTTC.

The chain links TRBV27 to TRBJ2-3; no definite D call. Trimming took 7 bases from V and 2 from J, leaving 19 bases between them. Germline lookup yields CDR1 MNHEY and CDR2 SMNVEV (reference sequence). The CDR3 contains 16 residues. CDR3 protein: CASTPITGPTTDTQYF. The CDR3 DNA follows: TGTGCCAGCACCCCAATCACGGGTCCCACCACAGATACGCAGTATTTT.

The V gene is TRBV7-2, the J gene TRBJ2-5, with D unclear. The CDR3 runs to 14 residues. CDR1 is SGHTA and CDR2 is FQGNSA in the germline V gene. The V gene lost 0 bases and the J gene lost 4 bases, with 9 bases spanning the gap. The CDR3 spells CASSLAKATETQYF. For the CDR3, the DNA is TGTGCCAGCAGCTTAGCGAAGGCCACAGAGACCCAGTACTTC.

The CDR3 nucleotides are TGTGCCAGCAGCTTAGACTTCGGGATGAGCTCCTATAATTCACCCCTCCACTTT. This sequence encodes CASSLDFGMSSYNSPLHF. The genes are TRBV7-8 and TRBJ1-6; D is unresolved. Germline V gives CDR1 SGHVS, CDR2 FQNEAQ. Trimming stripped 1 base from V and 0 bases from J, with 13 bases between. This CDR3 spans 18 amino acids.